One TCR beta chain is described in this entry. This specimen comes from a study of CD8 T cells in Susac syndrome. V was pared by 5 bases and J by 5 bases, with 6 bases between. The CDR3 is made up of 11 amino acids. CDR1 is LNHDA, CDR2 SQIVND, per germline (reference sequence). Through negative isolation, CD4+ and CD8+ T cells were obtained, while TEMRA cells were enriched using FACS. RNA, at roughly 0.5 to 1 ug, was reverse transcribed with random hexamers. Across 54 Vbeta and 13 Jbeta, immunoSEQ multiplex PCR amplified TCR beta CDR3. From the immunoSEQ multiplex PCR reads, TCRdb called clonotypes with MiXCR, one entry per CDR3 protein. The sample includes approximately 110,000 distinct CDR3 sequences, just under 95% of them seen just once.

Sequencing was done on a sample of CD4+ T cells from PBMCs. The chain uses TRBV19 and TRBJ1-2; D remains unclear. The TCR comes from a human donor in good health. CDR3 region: CASSLRYGYTF. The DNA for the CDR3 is TGTGCCAGTAGTCTGCGTTATGGCTACACCTTC.